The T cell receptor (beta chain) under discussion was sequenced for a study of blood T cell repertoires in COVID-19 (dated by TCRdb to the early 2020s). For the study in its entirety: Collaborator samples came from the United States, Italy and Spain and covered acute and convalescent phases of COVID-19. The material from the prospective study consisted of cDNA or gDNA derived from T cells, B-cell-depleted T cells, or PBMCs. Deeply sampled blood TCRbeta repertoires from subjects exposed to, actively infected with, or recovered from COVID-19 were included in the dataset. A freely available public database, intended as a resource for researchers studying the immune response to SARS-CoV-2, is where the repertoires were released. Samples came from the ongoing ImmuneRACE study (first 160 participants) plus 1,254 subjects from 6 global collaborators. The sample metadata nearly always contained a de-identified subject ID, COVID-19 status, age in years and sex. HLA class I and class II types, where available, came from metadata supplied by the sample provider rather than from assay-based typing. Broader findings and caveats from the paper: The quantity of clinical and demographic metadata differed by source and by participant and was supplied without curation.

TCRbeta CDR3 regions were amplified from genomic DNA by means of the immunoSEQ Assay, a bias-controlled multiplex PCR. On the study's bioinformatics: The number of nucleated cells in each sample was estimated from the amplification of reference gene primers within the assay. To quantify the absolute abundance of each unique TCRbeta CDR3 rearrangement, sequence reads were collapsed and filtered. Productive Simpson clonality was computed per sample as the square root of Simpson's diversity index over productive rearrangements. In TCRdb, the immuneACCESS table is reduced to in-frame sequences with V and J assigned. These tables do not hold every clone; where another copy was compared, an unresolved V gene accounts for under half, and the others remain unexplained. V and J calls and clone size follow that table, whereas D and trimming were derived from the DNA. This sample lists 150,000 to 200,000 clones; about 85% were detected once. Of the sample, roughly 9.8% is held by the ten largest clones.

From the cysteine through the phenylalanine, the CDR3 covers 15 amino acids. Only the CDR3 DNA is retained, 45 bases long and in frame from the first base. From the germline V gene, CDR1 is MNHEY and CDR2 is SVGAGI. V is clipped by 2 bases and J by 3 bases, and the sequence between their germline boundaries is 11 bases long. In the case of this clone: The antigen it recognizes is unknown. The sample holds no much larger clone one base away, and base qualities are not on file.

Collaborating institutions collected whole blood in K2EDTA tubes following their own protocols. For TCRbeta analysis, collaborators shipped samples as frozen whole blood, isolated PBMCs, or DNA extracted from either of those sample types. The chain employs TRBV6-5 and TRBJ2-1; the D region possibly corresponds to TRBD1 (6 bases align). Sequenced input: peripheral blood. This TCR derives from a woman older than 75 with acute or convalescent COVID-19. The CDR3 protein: CASSYEPGVYNEQFF. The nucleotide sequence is TGTGCCAGCAGTTACGAGCCAGGGGTCTACAATGAGCAGTTCTTC.